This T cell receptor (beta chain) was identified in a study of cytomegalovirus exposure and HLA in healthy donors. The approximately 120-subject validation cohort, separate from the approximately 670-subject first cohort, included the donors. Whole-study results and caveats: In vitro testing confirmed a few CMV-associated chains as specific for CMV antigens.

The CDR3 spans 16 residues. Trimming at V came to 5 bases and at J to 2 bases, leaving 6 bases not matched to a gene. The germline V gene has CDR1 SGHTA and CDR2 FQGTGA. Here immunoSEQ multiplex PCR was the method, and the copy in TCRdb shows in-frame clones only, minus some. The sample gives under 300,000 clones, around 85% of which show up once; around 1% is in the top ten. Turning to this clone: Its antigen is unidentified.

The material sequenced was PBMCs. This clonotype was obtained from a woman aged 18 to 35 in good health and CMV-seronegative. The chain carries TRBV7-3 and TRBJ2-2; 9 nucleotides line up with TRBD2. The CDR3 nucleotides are TGTGCCAGCAGCCCCCGACTAGCGGTCAACACCGGGGAGCTGTTTTTT. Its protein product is CASSPRLAVNTGELFF.